The 15 T cell receptor beta chains reported below all come from one sample, sequenced in a study of T cell responses to AZD1222 COVID-19 vaccine. Only in-frame clones appear in the TCRdb table, and some are missing; sequencing was by immunoSEQ multiplex PCR. This table has 140,000 to 150,000 clones, approximately 92% appearing once. The material was peripheral blood, obtained 28 days after the second AZD1222 dose. Receptors originate from an adult who received the AZD1222 COVID-19 vaccine.

V and J are TRBV5-1 and TRBJ2-7; possible D gene TRBD2, 5 bases. Germline loops: CDR1 SGHRS, CDR2 YFSETQ. Trimming took 4 bases from V and 3 from J, leaving 14 bases between them. CDR3 length equals 14 residues. The CDR3 nucleotides are TGCGCCAGCAGCCTAGGAGACTACCTCTACGAGCAGTACTTC. Translation gives CASSLGDYLYEQYF.

The rearrangement joins TRBV7-9 to TRBJ1-5; maybe TRBD1 (6 bases). V shed 7 bases and J shed 0 bases, with 28 bases lying between them. This CDR3 is 20 amino acids long. Germline loops: CDR1 SEHNR, CDR2 FQNEAQ (reference sequence). CDR3 region: CASTLPRTATLQYSNQPQHF. The CDR3 DNA follows: TGTGCCAGCACCCTACCCAGGACAGCCACTTTACAGTATAGCAATCAGCCCCAGCATTTT.

The rearrangement joins TRBV30 to TRBJ2-7; D is uncertain. The CDR3 is 11 residues long. Trimming cost V 3 bases and J 7 bases, with 10 bases left between them. Germline V lookup: CDR1 GTSNPN, CDR2 SVGIG (reference sequence). CDR3 in DNA: TGTGCCTGGAGCTCGCCGAGAGAGCAGTACTTC. Translating it yields CAWSSPREQYF.

A single count supports this clone. V gene TRBV19 combines with J gene TRBJ1-6; the match to TRBD1 covers 9 bases. Germline V gene lookup returns CDR1 LNHDA and CDR2 SQIVND (reference sequence). Losses at the gene ends were 5 bases for V and 7 bases for J; bases not matched to a gene: 6. The CDR3 consists of 15 residues. CDR3 sequence reads: CASSLGTGRNSPLHF. In nucleotides, the CDR3 is TGTGCCAGTAGTCTCGGGACAGGGAGAAATTCACCCCTCCACTTT. The full variable domain, rest sourced from reference TRBV19 and TRBJ1-6, is DGGITQSPKYLFRKEGQNVTLSCEQNLNHDAMYWYRQDPGQGLRLIYYSQIVNDFQKGDIAEGYSVSREKKESFPLTVTSAQKNPTAFYLCASSLGTGRNSPLHFGNGTRLTVT.

V is TRBV5-1 and J is TRBJ1-2; tentative D call: TRBD1 (6 bases). The CDR3 has 16 amino acids. CDR1 and CDR2 from the germline V gene are SGHRS and YFSETQ. The V end lost 2 bases, the J end lost 1 base, and 15 bases lay between the germline ends. CDR3 protein: CASSFHRDIYNYGYTF. CDR3 nucleotide sequence: TGCGCCAGCAGCTTCCACCGGGACATTTATAACTATGGCTACACCTTC.

The V and J genes are TRBV7-8 and TRBJ1-1, with D perhaps matching TRBD1 (6 bases). Trimming took off 4 bases at V and 1 base at J, with 16 bases between the two ends. The CDR3 extends over 16 amino acids. The germline CDR1 and CDR2 sequences are SGHVS and FQNEAQ. The chain's CDR3 is CASSSAVRGANTEAFF. The CDR3 DNA reads as TGTGCCAGCAGCTCCGCTGTACGGGGGGCGAACACTGAAGCTTTCTTT. The full variable domain, with the rest looked up from reference TRBV7-8 and TRBJ1-1, is GAGVSQSPRYKVAKRGQDVALRCDPISGHVSLFWYQQALGQGPEFLTYFQNEAQLDKSGLPSDRFFAERPEGSVSTLKIQRTQQEDSAVYLCASSSAVRGANTEAFFGQGTRLTVV.

The chain is built from TRBV9 and TRBJ1-3, with 7 bases lining up with TRBD1. Germline V CDR1 and CDR2: SGDLS, YYNGEE. V trimming: 2 bases; J trimming: 0 bases; junction bases outside the gene matches: 5. The CDR3 totals 16 residues. The CDR3: CASSVRDRVSGNTIYF. The CDR3 bases are TGTGCCAGCAGCGTCCGCGACAGGGTCTCTGGAAACACCATATATTTT.

This clone is a singleton in its sample. CDR3 amino acids: CASSFQGSGELFF. The CDR3 DNA is TGTGCCAGCAGTTTTCAGGGCTCCGGGGAGCTGTTTTTT. J is TRBJ2-2 and V is TRBV12-3 or TRBV12-4, with D maybe TRBD1 (5 bases). The V end lost 3 bases, the J end lost 6 bases, and 8 bases lay between the germline ends. The length of the CDR3 is 13 residues.

V gene TRBV27 combines with J gene TRBJ1-1; 9 bases map to TRBD1. The trim removed 5 bases at V and 5 bases at J, leaving 6 bases unmatched. The CDR3 totals 14 residues. Germline CDR1 is MNHEY and CDR2 is SMNVEV (reference sequence). In DNA, the CDR3 is TGTGCCAGCAGTATCACAGGGGGCTGGACTGAAGCTTTCTTT. Residues: CASSITGGWTEAFF.

The gene calls are TRBV27 and TRBJ1-5; no clear D gene. Trimming removed 3 bases at V and 2 bases at J, with 11 bases between. Germline assignment: CDR1 MNHEY and CDR2 SMNVEV (reference sequence). The CDR3 consists of 15 residues. CDR3 DNA: TGTGCCAGCAGTTTGTATCCTCCGGGCAATCAGCCCCAGCATTTT. Its protein is CASSLYPPGNQPQHF.

The chain combines TRBV29-1 with TRBJ1-5; the D gene is possibly TRBD1 (5 bases). Germline V gene lookup returns CDR1 SQVTM and CDR2 ANQGSEA. The CDR3 runs 13 residues. Trimming shortened V by 4 bases and J by 2 bases, and 9 bases separated the two germline ends. The CDR3 reads CSVGQGGNQPQHF. CDR3 coding DNA: TGCAGCGTTGGGCAGGGTGGCAATCAGCCCCAGCATTTT.

The DNA for the CDR3 is TGCGCCAGCAGCCAAGAAGGAGCGGGAGGGCCGGGTGAGCAGTTCTTC. It is translated as CASSQEGAGGPGEQFF. The J gene is TRBJ2-1, the V gene TRBV4-1; 10 nucleotides line up with TRBD2. The V gene's germline CDR1 is MGHRA and CDR2 YSYEKL. With V trimmed by 0 bases and J by 9 bases, 8 bases remained unmatched. This CDR3 is built from 16 residues.

The rearrangement links TRBV13 to TRBJ2-1; the D gene is possibly TRBD2 (6 bases). Trimming cost V 5 bases and J 0 bases, with 17 bases left between them. Germline CDR1 PRHDT, CDR2 FYEKMQ (reference sequence). The CDR3 consists of 17 residues. The CDR3 DNA reads as TGTGCCAGCAGCCAAAGGGGACTTTTTAGCTCCTACAATGAGCAGTTCTTC. Protein product: CASSQRGLFSSYNEQFF. Looking up the rest from reference TRBV13 and TRBJ2-1 gives the full variable domain: AAGVIQSPRHLIKEKRETATLKCYPIPRHDTVYWYQQGPGQDPQFLISFYEKMQSDKGSIPDRFSAQQFSDYHSELNMSSLELGDSALYFCASSQRGLFSSYNEQFFGPGTRLTVL.

V usage is TRBV19 and J usage is TRBJ1-1; no clear D. Trimming took off 2 bases at V and 8 bases at J, with 15 bases between the two ends. Germline assignment: CDR1 LNHDA and CDR2 SQIVND (reference sequence). The CDR3 length is 14 residues. CDR3 protein: CASSILGPLGEAFF. In DNA, the CDR3 is TGTGCCAGTAGTATATTAGGCCCTCTTGGAGAAGCTTTCTTT.

The rearrangement joins TRBV24-1 to TRBJ1-5, with D maybe TRBD1 (6 bases). V was clipped by 4 bases and J by 5 bases, with 17 bases between them. This CDR3 contains 16 residues. Germline assignment: CDR1 KGHDR and CDR2 SFDVKD. CDR3 DNA sequence: TGTGCCACCAGTGACTCGCGGGGGGCTGGGGATCAGCCCCAGCATTTT. Translated: CATSDSRGAGDQPQHF.